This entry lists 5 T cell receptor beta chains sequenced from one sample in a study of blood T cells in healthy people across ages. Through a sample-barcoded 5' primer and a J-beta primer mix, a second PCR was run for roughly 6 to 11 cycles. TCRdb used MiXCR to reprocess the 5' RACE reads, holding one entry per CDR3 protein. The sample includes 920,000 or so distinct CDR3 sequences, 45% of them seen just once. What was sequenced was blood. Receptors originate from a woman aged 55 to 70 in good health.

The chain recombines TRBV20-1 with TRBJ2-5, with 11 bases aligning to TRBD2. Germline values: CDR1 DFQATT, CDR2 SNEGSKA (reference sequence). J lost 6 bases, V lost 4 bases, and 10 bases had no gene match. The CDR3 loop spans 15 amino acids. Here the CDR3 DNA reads TGCAGTGCTACCCCTCTGACTAGCGGGACAAAGACCCAGTACTTC. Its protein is CSATPLTSGTKTQYF.

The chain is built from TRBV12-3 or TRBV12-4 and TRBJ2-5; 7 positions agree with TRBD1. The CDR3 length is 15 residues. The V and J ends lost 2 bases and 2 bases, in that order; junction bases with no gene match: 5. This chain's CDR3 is CASSLMGQSQETQYF. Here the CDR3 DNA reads TGTGCCAGCAGTTTAATGGGACAGTCTCAAGAGACCCAGTACTTC.

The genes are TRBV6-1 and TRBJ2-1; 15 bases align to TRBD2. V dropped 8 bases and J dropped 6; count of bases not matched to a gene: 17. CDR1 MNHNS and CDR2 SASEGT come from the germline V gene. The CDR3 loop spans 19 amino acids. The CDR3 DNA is TGTGCCAGCGCCAAGCAGTGGACGTTGGGACTAGCGGGAGGCAATGAGCAGTTCTTC. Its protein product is CASAKQWTLGLAGGNEQFF.

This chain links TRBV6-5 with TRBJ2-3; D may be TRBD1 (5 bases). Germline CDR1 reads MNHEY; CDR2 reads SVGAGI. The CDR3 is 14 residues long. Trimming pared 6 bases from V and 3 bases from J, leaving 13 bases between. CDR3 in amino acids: CASSQGIGTDTQYF. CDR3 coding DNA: TGTGCCAGCAGCCAGGGTATAGGGACAGATACGCAGTATTTT.

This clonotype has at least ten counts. In DNA form, the CDR3 reads TGTGCCAGCAGTATGATCCAGGGGGCGCAAGTAAACATTCAGTACTTC. As protein: CASSMIQGAQVNIQYF. The genes are TRBV28 and TRBJ2-4; 8 nucleotides match TRBD1. The CDR3 length is 16 residues. Germline trimming cut 5 bases from V and 6 bases from J; bases unmatched to any gene: 12. The germline CDR1 and CDR2 sequences are MDHEN and SYDVKM.